These 16 T cell receptor beta chains originate from one sample sequenced in a study of T-cell memory formation after mild COVID-19. TCRdb used MiXCR to reprocess the 5' RACE reads, holding one entry per CDR3 protein. The table includes 150,000 to 200,000 distinct CDR3 sequences, roughly 10% detected once. The specimen sequenced was PBMCs or a T cell subset sorted from them (not recorded which). Source of these receptors: a man aged 18-30 years who had mild COVID-19 (a few samples of this study predate the infection). Cell type and time point are not known.

This clonotype was counted a few times. This sequence joins TRBV5-4 and TRBJ1-1; D is undetermined. The CDR3 has 15 residues. Trimming removed 0 bases at V and 2 bases at J, with 11 bases between. The germline CDR1 and CDR2 sequences are SGHNT and YYREEE (reference sequence). DNA for the CDR3: TGTGCCAGCAGCTTGGTAGCGCAGGCCAACACTGAAGCTTTCTTT. Amino acid sequence: CASSLVAQANTEAFF.

This clonotype was seen at least ten times. V is TRBV5-1 and J is TRBJ2-5; 10 bases fit TRBD2. There are 14 residues in the CDR3. The trim removed 6 bases at V and 5 bases at J, leaving 7 bases unmatched. The germline gives CDR1 SGHRS, CDR2 YFSETQ. The CDR3 reads CASTLAGDGETQYF. The CDR3 nucleotides read TGCGCCAGCACCCTAGCGGGGGATGGTGAGACCCAGTACTTC.

This clonotype has only one observation. This sequence joins TRBV7-9 and TRBJ1-5, with D perhaps TRBD1 (5 bases). The germline gives CDR1 SEHNR, CDR2 FQNEAQ (reference sequence). CDR3 length equals 15 residues. The V gene lost 4 bases and the J gene lost 2 bases, with 12 bases spanning the gap. The CDR3 region has the DNA TGTGCCAGCAGCTCGACAGAGGGCGGCAATCAGCCCCAGCATTTT. Amino acid sequence: CASSSTEGGNQPQHF. The variable domain in full, with the rest retrieved from reference TRBV7-9 and TRBJ1-5, is DTGVSQNPRHKITKRGQNVTFRCDPISEHNRLYWYRQTLGQGPEFLTYFQNEAQLEKSRLLSDRFSAERPKGSFSTLEIQRTEQGDSAMYLCASSSTEGGNQPQHFGDGTRLSIL.

This clonotype was recorded a few times. V gene TRBV9 combines with J gene TRBJ1-2; perhaps TRBD1 as D (6 bases). Between the trimmed V and J ends, which lost 6 bases and 2 bases, there was a span of 14 bases. The germline V gene encodes CDR1 SGDLS and CDR2 YYNGEE. This CDR3 has 14 residues. The CDR3 loop is CASTRGQGNYGYTF. The CDR3 coding sequence is TGTGCCAGCACCAGGGGCCAGGGGAACTATGGCTACACCTTC. Combining the CDR3 with reference TRBV9 and TRBJ1-2 gives the whole variable domain DSGVTQTPKHLITATGQRVTLRCSPRSGDLSVYWYQQSLDQGLQFLIQYYNGEERAKGNILERFSAQQFPDLHSELNLSSLELGDSALYFCASTRGQGNYGYTFGSGTRLTVV.

The CDR3: CASSVAEPGAYYGYTF. The CDR3 DNA sequence: TGTGCCAGCAGCGTAGCTGAACCAGGGGCGTACTATGGCTACACCTTC. V gene TRBV9 combines with J gene TRBJ1-2; possible D gene TRBD1, 6 bases. Per the germline V gene, CDR1 is SGDLS and CDR2 is YYNGEE. V was pared by 0 bases and J by 3 bases, with 15 bases between. The CDR3 extends over 16 amino acids.

V is TRBV20-1 and J is TRBJ1-2; 9 bases map to TRBD1. Trimming at V came to 5 bases and at J to 5 bases, leaving 6 bases not matched to a gene. CDR3 length: 13 amino acids. The V gene's germline CDR1 is DFQATT and CDR2 SNEGSKA (reference sequence). The CDR3 sequence: CSAAGTGLYGYTF. CDR3 nucleotide sequence: TGCAGTGCTGCCGGGACAGGGTTGTATGGCTACACCTTC.

This clonotype has at least ten counts. The chain has TRBV7-8 and TRBJ2-5; 7 bases line up with TRBD1. The CDR3 length is 14 residues. After removal of 5 bases from V and 4 bases from J, the junction contained 7 bases not matched to a gene. Germline V CDR1 and CDR2: SGHVS, FQNEAQ. CDR3 protein: CASSDRTGRETQYF. The CDR3 DNA reads TGTGCCAGCAGCGACCGGACAGGTAGAGAGACCCAGTACTTC.

This clonotype was detected only a few times. CDR3 protein: CSASGLVGNQPQHF. In DNA form, the CDR3 reads TGCAGTGCTAGCGGTTTAGTTGGCAATCAGCCCCAGCATTTT. The rearrangement uses TRBV20-1 and TRBJ1-5; D is unresolved. Germline CDR1 and CDR2: DFQATT and SNEGSKA (reference sequence). This CDR3 comprises 14 residues. V lost 3 bases and J lost 2, with 11 bases in between.

This clonotype was seen a few times. The J gene is TRBJ2-7, the V gene TRBV7-8, with 8 bases aligning to TRBD2. V was clipped by 5 bases and J by 0 bases; unmatched bases: 6. The CDR3 extends over 15 amino acids. Per germline, CDR1 SGHVS and CDR2 FQNEAQ. In nucleotides, the CDR3 is TGTGCCAGCAGCGTTACCGGGGGGGGCTCCTACGAGCAGTACGTC. As protein: CASSVTGGGSYEQYV.

This clonotype was seen only once. Since a much larger clone is just one base distant, this may be a read error. The chain combines TRBV4-3 with TRBJ1-2; D possibly corresponds to TRBD1 (5 bases). The V gene lost 0 bases and the J gene lost 3 bases, with 14 bases spanning the gap. This CDR3 has 16 residues. Germline lookup yields CDR1 LGHNA and CDR2 YSLEER. The CDR3 loop reads CASSQDLGEFDYGYTF. The CDR3 region has the DNA TGCGCCAGCAGCCAAGATCTGGGGGAATTTGACTATGGCTACACCTTC.

This clonotype has just a few counts. The chain links TRBV5-6 to TRBJ1-1; no firm D call. The germline V and J ends were trimmed by 0 bases and 5 bases, with 11 bases remaining between them. Per germline, CDR1 SGHDT and CDR2 YYEEEE. The CDR3 has 14 amino acids. In DNA form, the CDR3 reads TGTGCCAGCAGCTTGGAAGTCAGGTCAACTGAAGCTTTCTTT. Translated: CASSLEVRSTEAFF.

This clonotype was seen many times. The CDR3 loop is CSARSRDRGRTDTQYF. The DNA for the CDR3 is TGCAGTGCTAGGTCGCGGGACAGGGGTCGCACAGATACGCAGTATTTT. The chain employs TRBV20-1 and TRBJ2-3; 10 positions match TRBD1. CDR1 is DFQATT and CDR2 is SNEGSKA in the germline V gene (reference sequence). The CDR3 runs 16 residues. V was clipped by 3 bases and J by 1 base; unmatched bases: 7.

The genes are TRBV7-2 and TRBJ1-1, with D unclear. V was cut by 0 bases and J by 1 base, with 12 bases left in between. Per the germline V gene, CDR1 is SGHTA and CDR2 is FQGNSA. This CDR3 is built from 16 residues. CDR3 in amino acids: CASSLAHGDGNTEAFF. Written as DNA, the CDR3 is TGTGCCAGCAGCTTAGCCCACGGAGACGGGAACACTGAAGCTTTCTTT.

This clonotype was seen just once. V gene TRBV20-1 combines with J gene TRBJ2-7; D may correspond to TRBD1 or TRBD2 (5 bases each). The V gene's germline CDR1 is DFQATT and CDR2 SNEGSKA (reference sequence). The CDR3 contains 14 residues. The V end was cut by 1 base, the J end by 0 bases, with 10 bases between. The CDR3 loop is CSARGRGVSYEQYF. As DNA, the CDR3 is TGCAGTGCTAGAGGACGAGGGGTCTCCTACGAGCAGTACTTC.

This clonotype has only a few counts. This rearrangement joins TRBV7-8 to TRBJ2-7; 10 bases fit TRBD2. The CDR3 has 17 residues. CDR1 is SGHVS and CDR2 is FQNEAQ in the germline V gene. Trimming cost V 4 bases and J 4 bases; bases outside gene matches: 13. CDR3 nucleotides: TGTGCCAGCAGCTCGAGCCCTTCTAGCGGGGGTTTGTACGAGCAGTACGTC. It encodes CASSSSPSSGGLYEQYV.

The genes are TRBV4-1 and TRBJ2-7, with unresolved D. Trimming shortened V by 0 bases and J by 3 bases, and 9 bases separated the two germline ends. Germline V CDR1 and CDR2: MGHRA, YSYEKL. This CDR3 has 14 residues. CDR3 region: CASSQENLGYEQYF. The CDR3, as DNA: TGCGCCAGCAGCCAAGAGAACTTAGGCTACGAGCAGTACTTC.